A selection of T cell receptor beta chains follows, all from one sample in a study of chemoradiotherapy in HPV16-positive cancers. TCRdb keeps only in-frame clones here, not all; method: immunoSEQ multiplex PCR. The repertoire consists of about 5,100 clones, with over 75% occurring once and the leading ten covering around 20%. The source was tumor tissue, collected from a patient who underwent chemoradiotherapy. The receptors stem from a human donor with HPV-associated anogenital cancer. Each CDR3 is given with its conserved first and last residue. A D gene is named only where the DNA matches it firmly. The size entry is marked missing in some rows and otherwise reads once, few, many or a size class.

D gene,clone size,J gene,V gene,CDR3 DNA,CDR3 protein
.,.,TRBJ2-3,TRBV19,TGTGCCAGTAGTATAGGCCGGTGGGATACGCAGTATTTT,CASSIGRWDTQYF
.,.,TRBJ1-1,TRBV6-1,TGTGCCAGCAGTGAGTTCACTGAAGCTTTCTTT,CASSEFTEAFF
.,.,TRBJ1-1,TRBV5-4,TGTGCCAGCAGCCCTGGTCCCACTGAAGCTTTCTTT,CASSPGPTEAFF
TRBD1,few,TRBJ1-1,TRBV5-1,TGCGCCAGCAGCTTGGGTCCAGGGGGCACTGAAGCTTTCTTT,CASSLGPGGTEAFF
.,.,TRBJ2-1,TRBV5-5,TGTGCCAGCAGCCCGATAAGTGGGGGGTTCAGCTCCTACAATGAGCAGTTCTTC,CASSPISGGFSSYNEQFF
.,.,TRBJ2-7,TRBV4-2,TGTGCCAGCAGCCACCCTCAAGGGGTCGAGCAGTACTTC,CASSHPQGVEQYF
TRBD2,.,TRBJ2-3,TRBV6-1,TGTGCCAGCAGTGGGGCGGGGGTCGGCACAGATACGCAGTATTTT,CASSGAGVGTDTQYF
TRBD1,.,TRBJ1-2,TRBV18,TGTGCCAGCTCACCATCGGAGGGGGCGAGAGGCTACACCTTC,CASSPSEGARGYTF
TRBD1,.,TRBJ1-2,TRBV4-2,TGTGCCAGCAGCGGAGGGGGACAGGGGAACTATGGCTACACCTTC,CASSGGGQGNYGYTF
.,.,TRBJ1-3,TRBV7-9,TGTGCCAGCACCCCGACATCAATTATAAACACCATATATTTT,CASTPTSIINTIYF
TRBD2,once,TRBJ2-5,TRBV7-8,TGTGCCAGCAGCTTCCTAGCGGGAGGGCCGTTGGGGCAAGAGACCCAGTACTTC,CASSFLAGGPLGQETQYF
TRBD1,.,TRBJ1-5,TRBV28,TGTGCCAGCAGACTAGAACAGGGGGGACATAGCAATCAGCCCCAGCATTTT,CASRLEQGGHSNQPQHF
TRBD2,.,TRBJ2-1,TRBV4-2,TGTGCCAGCAGCTACACTAGCGCCCCACCCCGGAATGAGCAGTTCTTC,CASSYTSAPPRNEQFF
.,.,TRBJ1-2,TRBV9,TGTGCCAGCAGCGGTACCGGGACTTCTAACTATGGCTACACCTTC,CASSGTGTSNYGYTF
.,.,TRBJ1-2,TRBV9,TGTGCCAGCAGCGCCCCCCTAGGGGGTCTTGGTGGCTACACCTTC,CASSAPLGGLGGYTF
.,few,TRBJ1-1,TRBV5-6,TGTGCCAGCAGCTTTTTGGTTCTCGACACTGAAGCTTTCTTT,CASSFLVLDTEAFF
.,once,TRBJ2-1,TRBV7-9,TGTGCCAGCAGCCGGTGGGGGGCGCGGGATGAGCAGTTCTTC,CASSRWGARDEQFF
.,.,TRBJ2-7,TRBV28,TGTGCTACCTACAGGGCATCAACCTACGAGCAGTACTTC,CATYRASTYEQYF
.,.,TRBJ2-6,TRBV29-1,TGCAGCGTTCCCTCGTCCGGGGCCAACGTCCTGACTTTC,CSVPSSGANVLTF
.,.,TRBJ2-5,TRBV19,TGTGCCAGTAGTACCTTCCTACAGAGGACCGAGACCCAGTACTTC,CASSTFLQRTETQYF
.,.,TRBJ2-7,TRBV4-1,TGCGCCAGCAGCCAAGATTACCCCGGGAACTCCTACGAGCAGTACTTC,CASSQDYPGNSYEQYF
TRBD1,.,TRBJ1-2,TRBV28,TGTGCCAGCAGCCGACAGGGGACCTATGGCTACACCTTC,CASSRQGTYGYTF
TRBD2,large,TRBJ2-3,TRBV6-1,TGTGCCAGCAGCGAAGGGACTAGCGGGGACACAGATACGCAGTATTTT,CASSEGTSGDTDTQYF
TRBD2,.,TRBJ2-5,TRBV5-8,TGTGCCAGCAGCGCGGCGGGAGGGCGGGGGGAGACCCAGTACTTC,CASSAAGGRGETQYF
.,.,TRBJ1-5,TRBV10-3,TGTGCCATCAGGTCGTCTCAACCAAATCAGCCCCAGCATTTT,CAIRSSQPNQPQHF
.,.,TRBJ2-1,TRBV13,TGTGCCAGCAGCTTATCGGACCGGAGGAGGAATGAGCAGTTCTTC,CASSLSDRRRNEQFF
TRBD2,.,TRBJ2-3,TRBV28,TGTGCCAGCAGTGCAGGGGCTAGCGGGCCCCCCCGGGCGTATTTT,CASSAGASGPPRAYF
.,few,TRBJ2-3,TRBV7-9,TGTGCCACCCTCCCATACACAGATACGCAGTATTTT,CATLPYTDTQYF
TRBD2,.,TRBJ2-3,TRBV7-2,TGTGCCAGCAGCTTACTAGCGGGGGGACCCACAGATACGCAGTATTTT,CASSLLAGGPTDTQYF
TRBD1,.,TRBJ2-7,TRBV6-5,TGTGCCAGCAGTCTCGGACAGGGAGGTTGGGAGCAGTACTTC,CASSLGQGGWEQYF
.,.,TRBJ2-7,TRBV5-1,TGCGCCAGCAGCTTGATGACCCCGACCTACGAGCAGTACTTC,CASSLMTPTYEQYF
.,.,TRBJ2-1,TRBV11-2,TGTGCCAGCAGCTTAGTCAGGGATGAGCAGTTCTTC,CASSLVRDEQFF
.,.,TRBJ1-1,TRBV5-4,TGTGCCAGCAGCATCCGGGGGGGCACTGAAGCTTTCTTT,CASSIRGGTEAFF
.,.,TRBJ2-3,TRBV18,TGTGCCAGCTCACCACCAAACAGGGATGGGACAGATACGCAGTATTTT,CASSPPNRDGTDTQYF
TRBD2,.,TRBJ2-7,TRBV2,TGTGCCAGCAGTGATTTTGCGGGGGGTAGCTACGAGCAGTACTTC,CASSDFAGGSYEQYF
TRBD2,once,TRBJ2-3,TRBV6-5,TGTGCCAGCAGTTACTCTGCGGGAGGGGCAGATACGCAGTATTTT,CASSYSAGGADTQYF
TRBD1,few,TRBJ2-5,TRBV5-1,TGCGCCAGCAGCCAGGACAGGGACGAGACCCAGTACTTC,CASSQDRDETQYF
.,.,TRBJ1-1,TRBV14,TGTGCCAGCAGCCAAGATGTAGGACAAGCTTTCTTT,CASSQDVGQAFF
.,.,TRBJ2-3,TRBV7-3,TGTGCCAGCAGCCCTACAGGGAAGGATACGCAGTATTTT,CASSPTGKDTQYF
TRBD1,.,TRBJ1-2,TRBV6-1,TGTGCCAGCAGTGGACAGGGAGTTGATGGTGGCTACACCTTC,CASSGQGVDGGYTF
.,.,TRBJ2-5,TRBV7-9,TGTGCCAGCAGCCCTTGGGGGGGCGGAGAGACCCAGTACTTC,CASSPWGGGETQYF
TRBD1,.,TRBJ1-5,TRBV7-3,TGTGCCAGCAGCTTAAAGGACAGGGGTGGGCAGCCCCAGCATTTT,CASSLKDRGGQPQHF
.,.,TRBJ1-5,TRBV7-8,TGTGCCAGCAGCCTTCTACGACAGAATCAGCCCCAGCATTTT,CASSLLRQNQPQHF
.,.,TRBJ2-1,TRBV9,TGTGCCAGCAGCGTATATTCTAGCGACGAGAATGAGCAGTTCTTC,CASSVYSSDENEQFF
.,.,TRBJ2-1,TRBV2,TGTGCCAGCAGTGAAGAGGTGTCCTACAATGAGCAGTTCTTC,CASSEEVSYNEQFF
.,.,TRBJ2-1,TRBV15,TGTGCCACCAGCAGAGAGGGTACCTACAATGAGCAGTTCTTC,CATSREGTYNEQFF
.,.,TRBJ2-1,TRBV5-5,TGTGCCAGCAGCTTAGGCGGAGGTGAGCAGTTCTTC,CASSLGGGEQFF
.,.,TRBJ1-2,TRBV19,TGTGCCAGTAGTATAGTAGACAGCGCTTCTAACTATGGCTACACCTTC,CASSIVDSASNYGYTF
.,.,TRBJ2-5,TRBV27,TGTGCCAGCAGTTCACCCGGGACACCCATCGAGACCCAGTACTTC,CASSSPGTPIETQYF
.,.,TRBJ2-7,TRBV2,TGTGCCAGCACCGCGCTCGAGCAGTACTTC,CASTALEQYF
.,.,TRBJ2-2,TRBV27,TGTGCCAGCAGTCCCCGGGACCCTGGATGGGGCACCGGGGAGCTGTTTTTT,CASSPRDPGWGTGELFF
.,once,TRBJ1-1,TRBV6-5,TGTGCCAGCAGTTACTCGGCTGGGGGAACTGAAGCTTTCTTT,CASSYSAGGTEAFF
TRBD2,.,TRBJ2-5,TRBV5-6,TGTGCCAGCATCAACCTAGCGGGGGCCGCCGGGGAGACCCAGTACTTC,CASINLAGAAGETQYF
TRBD1,few,TRBJ2-1,TRBV10-1,TGCGCCAGCAGTGAGTTAGAGGGGGCGGTAGATGAGCAGTTCTTC,CASSELEGAVDEQFF
.,few,TRBJ2-1,TRBV7-9,TGTGCCAGCAGCTTAGTCCAGCTCTACAATGAGCAGTTCTTC,CASSLVQLYNEQFF
.,.,TRBJ2-7,TRBV7-9,TGTGCCAGCAGCTTAGTAGGAGGCGACGAGCAGTACTTC,CASSLVGGDEQYF
.,.,TRBJ2-7,TRBV11-2,TGTGCCAGCAGCTTAGCTGTTGGTTCCTACGAGCAGTACTTC,CASSLAVGSYEQYF
.,.,TRBJ2-7,TRBV7-2,TGTGCCAGCAGCTCAGAAGGGGGAAGCTACGAGCAGTACTTC,CASSSEGGSYEQYF
TRBD2,.,TRBJ2-1,TRBV30,TGTGCCTGGGCAAGGGGACTAGCGGGGTCAAATGAGCAGTTCTTC,CAWARGLAGSNEQFF
.,.,TRBJ1-4,TRBV10-3,TGTGCCGTAGGACAGAGAAATGAAAAACTGTTTTTT,CAVGQRNEKLFF